The subject of this entry is one T cell receptor (beta chain). Per the original data handling: Amplified reference gene primers provided the basis for estimating nucleated cell counts. Assay used: immunoSEQ multiplex PCR; TCRdb lists only in-frame clones, some missing. That table supplies the V and J calls and clone size; D and trimming were determined from the DNA. The table lists about 98,000 clones, approximately 92% of them singletons, with less than 5.5% in the top ten. These data are taken from a study of blood T cell repertoires in COVID-19. Study in general: Acute and convalescent COVID-19 samples came from the United States, Italy and Spain. T cells, B-cell-depleted T cells, or PBMCs supplied cDNA or gDNA.

Sample: peripheral blood. The TCR originated in a man between 18 and 35 years old with acute or convalescent COVID-19.

CDR3 sequence (DNA): TGTGCCAGCAGACCTGGGGGAGGTTTGGGAAACACCATATATTTT. Translating it yields CASRPGGGLGNTIYF. The chain links TRBV25-1 to TRBJ1-3; D is perhaps TRBD1 (5 bases). CDR3 size: 15 residues. In germline, CDR1 is MGHDK, CDR2 SYGVNS. The V end lost 6 bases, the J end lost 4 bases, and 16 bases lay between the germline ends. Full variable domain (remainder filled in from reference TRBV25-1 and TRBJ1-3): EADIYQTPRYLVIGTGKKITLECSQTMGHDKMYWYQQDPGMELHLIHYSYGVNSTEKGDLSSESTVSRIRTEHFPLTLESARPSHTSQYLCASRPGGGLGNTIYFGEGSWLTVV.